One sample yielded the 29 T cell receptor beta chains listed below, sequenced in a study of cytomegalovirus exposure and HLA in healthy donors. With 60 Vbeta and 13 Jbeta primers, the PCR was carried out. TCRdb's table, derived via immunoSEQ multiplex PCR, lists solely in-frame clones and lacks some. The sample shows about 130,000 clones, approximately 70% of them seen only once. Input material: PBMCs. Every receptor here comes from a man in his fifties or sixties in good health and CMV-seropositive.

V is TRBV14 and J is TRBJ2-3; a possible D gene is TRBD2 (5 bases). The V end was cut by 0 bases, the J end by 6 bases, with 16 bases between. Germline V lookup: CDR1 SGHDN, CDR2 FVKESK. The CDR3 sequence is 16 residues long. As DNA, the CDR3 is TGTGCCAGCAGCCAAGATCTGTCAAGTACGGGGGATACGCAGTATTTT. It encodes CASSQDLSSTGDTQYF. Drawing the rest from reference TRBV14 and TRBJ2-3, the complete variable domain is EAGVTQFPSHSVIEKGQTVTLRCDPISGHDNLYWYRRVMGKEIKFLLHFVKESKQDESGMPNNRFLAERTGGTYSTLKVQPAELEDSGVYFCASSQDLSSTGDTQYFGPGTRLTVL.

V gene TRBV15 combines with J gene TRBJ2-7, with D possibly matching TRBD1 (5 bases). Trimming left V 5 bases short and J 2 bases short, with 13 bases between. Germline V gene data show CDR1 as LNHNV and CDR2 as YYDKDF (reference sequence). The CDR3 consists of 14 residues. The DNA of the CDR3 is TGTGCCACCAGCTACTCGACAGACACCTACGAGCAGTACTTC. This gives the protein CATSYSTDTYEQYF.

The chain is built from TRBV7-9 and TRBJ2-5; maybe TRBD1 (5 bases). Trimming removed 1 base from V and 1 base from J, with 10 bases in between. The germline V gene encodes CDR1 SEHNR and CDR2 FQNEAQ (reference sequence). The CDR3 is made up of 15 amino acids. The CDR3 DNA is TGTGCCAGCAGCTTAGGGACATTTGCCCAAGAGACCCAGTACTTC. Translation: CASSLGTFAQETQYF.

The chain is built from TRBV13 and TRBJ2-3; D gene unclear. This CDR3 has 11 amino acids. V was trimmed by 3 bases and J by 5 bases, leaving 3 bases between them. CDR1 and CDR2 from the germline V gene are PRHDT and FYEKMQ (reference sequence). The CDR3 region is CASSLRDTQYF. CDR3 in DNA: TGTGCCAGCAGCTTGAGAGATACGCAGTATTTT.

The V gene is TRBV5-4, the J gene TRBJ1-6; D is uncertain. Germline CDR1 reads SGHNT; CDR2 reads YYREEE (reference sequence). This CDR3 has 15 residues. The ends were cut back, 0 bases at V and 5 bases at J, with 9 bases in the middle. The CDR3: CASSLGAVDNSPLHF. The CDR3 DNA sequence: TGTGCCAGCAGCTTGGGGGCAGTCGATAATTCACCCCTCCACTTT. Drawing the rest from reference TRBV5-4 and TRBJ1-6, the complete variable domain is ETGVTQSPTHLIKTRGQQVTLRCSSQSGHNTVSWYQQALGQGPQFIFQYYREEENGRGNFPPRFSGLQFPNYSSELNVNALELDDSALYLCASSLGAVDNSPLHFGNGTRLTVT.

The chain combines TRBV19 with TRBJ1-5; TRBD1 aligns across 7 bases. The CDR3 runs 16 residues. V gave up 5 bases and J gave up 2 bases; unmatched junction bases: 9. CDR1 LNHDA and CDR2 SQIVND come from the germline V gene (reference sequence). CDR3 coding DNA: TGTGCCAGTAGTGTCCAGGGGGGAGCGGGCAATCAGCCCCAGCATTTT. Translating it yields CASSVQGGAGNQPQHF.

The chain joins TRBV5-1 to TRBJ2-1; 15 bases agree with TRBD2. The CDR3 is made up of 17 amino acids. Germline assignment: CDR1 SGHRS and CDR2 YFSETQ. The V gene end was trimmed by 3 bases and the J gene end by 6 bases; junction bases not matched to a gene: 7. The CDR3 nucleotides are TGCGCCAGCAGCTGGACCGGGACTAGCGGGGGGCCCAATGAGCAGTTCTTC. Translating it yields CASSWTGTSGGPNEQFF.

The rearrangement uses TRBV5-6 and TRBJ1-2; 7 bases agree with TRBD1. Unmatched junction bases numbered 5, after V lost 1 base and J lost 8 bases. The CDR3 is made up of 13 amino acids. Germline assignment: CDR1 SGHDT and CDR2 YYEEEE. The CDR3, as DNA: TGTGCCAGCAGCTTGAGGGGGCTGAGGGGCTACACCTTC. It codes for CASSLRGLRGYTF.

The chain is built from TRBV5-4 and TRBJ1-3; D is possibly TRBD1 (5 bases). Germline CDR1 reads SGHNT; CDR2 reads YYREEE (reference sequence). The CDR3 loop spans 14 amino acids. Deletions cut 2 bases from V and 6 bases from J, with 12 bases between. The CDR3 DNA reads TGTGCCAGCAGCTTCACAGGAGTCGAAAACACCATATATTTT. Its protein product is CASSFTGVENTIYF.

The chain links TRBV14 to TRBJ1-3, with D possibly TRBD1 on 5 matching bases. The CDR3 covers 14 residues. Trimming pared 2 bases from V and 4 bases from J, leaving 9 bases between. Germline loops: CDR1 SGHDN, CDR2 FVKESK. CDR3 residues: CASSQRGPGNTIYF. The CDR3 DNA reads TGTGCCAGCAGCCAAAGGGGCCCCGGAAACACCATATATTTT.

This chain connects TRBV7-9 to TRBJ2-1, with D perhaps TRBD1 (6 bases). This CDR3 contains 13 residues. V was trimmed by 1 base and J by 10 bases, leaving 11 bases between them. Germline V gene data show CDR1 as SEHNR and CDR2 as FQNEAQ (reference sequence). The CDR3: CASSLGSGDEQFF. For the CDR3, the DNA is TGTGCCAGCAGCTTAGGCTCAGGGGACGAGCAGTTCTTC.

V and J are TRBV5-1 and TRBJ2-6; D gene uncertain. Germline V gives CDR1 SGHRS, CDR2 YFSETQ. V was clipped by 4 bases and J by 1 base, with 6 bases between them. CDR3 length equals 14 residues. The CDR3 sequence: CASSVFSGANVLTF. CDR3 DNA sequence: TGCGCCAGCAGCGTATTTTCTGGGGCCAACGTCCTGACTTTC. The variable domain in full, completed from reference TRBV5-1 and TRBJ2-6, reads KAGVTQTPRYLIKTRGQQVTLSCSPISGHRSVSWYQQTPGQGLQFLFEYFSETQRNKGNFPGRFSGRQFSNSRSEMNVSTLELGDSALYLCASSVFSGANVLTFGAGSRLTVL.

The CDR3 protein is CASSLSPRGAGSPLHF. The CDR3 DNA follows: TGTGCCAGCAGTCTCAGTCCCAGGGGCGCGGGTTCACCCCTCCACTTT. V and J are TRBV27 and TRBJ1-6; perhaps TRBD1 as D (6 bases). This CDR3 has 16 amino acids. V gave up 5 bases and J gave up 9 bases, with 20 bases separating them. From germline, CDR1 is MNHEY and CDR2 SMNVEV (reference sequence).

The chain couples TRBV9 to TRBJ2-1, with 7 bases fitting TRBD2. The CDR3 runs to 13 residues. V was pared by 1 base and J by 9 bases, with 4 bases of the junction left unmatched. Germline V gene lookup returns CDR1 SGDLS and CDR2 YYNGEE. CDR3 in amino acids: CASSVTSEGEQFF. CDR3 coding DNA: TGTGCCAGCAGCGTAACTAGCGAGGGTGAGCAGTTCTTC.

V and J are TRBV4-2 and TRBJ1-4; weak D call: TRBD1 (6 bases). The germline CDR1 and CDR2 sequences are LGHNA and YNFKEQ. Trimming pared 1 base from V and 0 bases from J, leaving 15 bases between. The CDR3 sequence is 18 residues long. The CDR3 DNA is TGTGCCAGCAGCCAAGTTGGGGGAGGGGGGACAACTAATGAAAAACTGTTTTTT. Amino acids: CASSQVGGGGTTNEKLFF.

The V gene is TRBV2, the J gene TRBJ2-7; 7 bases match TRBD1. The CDR3 loop spans 14 amino acids. The germline CDR1 and CDR2 sequences are SNHLY and FYNNEI. Losses at the gene ends were 6 bases for V and 1 base for J; bases not matched to a gene: 6. The CDR3 here is CASRPDRLSYEQYF. The CDR3 bases are TGTGCCAGCAGGCCGGACAGGTTGTCCTACGAGCAGTACTTC.

The chain uses TRBV29-1 and TRBJ2-3; D gene ambiguous. V lost 2 bases to trimming and J lost 0 bases, with 6 bases between them. The length of the CDR3 is 13 residues. CDR1 and CDR2 from the germline V gene are SQVTM and ANQGSEA. The CDR3 DNA follows: TGCAGCGTTGAATCGACTAGCACAGATACGCAGTATTTT. Protein sequence: CSVESTSTDTQYF.

The chain has TRBV6-1 and TRBJ1-1; weak D call: TRBD1 (6 bases). V gave up 7 bases and J gave up 3 bases, with 12 bases separating them. Germline CDR1 MNHNS, CDR2 SASEGT. This CDR3 has 13 amino acids. The chain's CDR3 is CASIEGGYTEAFF. In DNA, the CDR3 is TGTGCCAGCATCGAGGGGGGGTACACTGAAGCTTTCTTT.

The chain uses TRBV15 and TRBJ2-2; the D gene is possibly TRBD2 (6 bases). V lost 3 bases and J lost 0, with 14 bases in between. The CDR3 length is 17 residues. Germline V gene data show CDR1 as LNHNV and CDR2 as YYDKDF (reference sequence). The CDR3 region has the DNA TGTGCCACCAGCAGGGGGACCCTAGCGCCGAACACCGGGGAGCTGTTTTTT. It translates to CATSRGTLAPNTGELFF.

The rearrangement joins TRBV7-9 to TRBJ1-5, with TRBD1 matching 10 bases. Germline V gene data show CDR1 as SEHNR and CDR2 as FQNEAQ (reference sequence). With V trimmed by 4 bases and J by 7 bases, 13 bases remained unmatched. CDR3 length: 17 amino acids. This CDR3 is CASSSTRDRGRGQPQHF. The CDR3 bases are TGTGCCAGCAGCTCAACCCGGGACAGGGGTCGAGGCCAGCCCCAGCATTTT.

This clone appeared a single time. The chain combines TRBV5-1 with TRBJ1-2, with 9 bases aligning to TRBD1. The CDR3 extends over 15 amino acids. CDR1 and CDR2 (germline): SGHRS, YFSETQ. V dropped 4 bases and J dropped 4; count of bases not matched to a gene: 8. The chain's CDR3 is CASSEPGQGPYGYTF. CDR3 DNA: TGCGCCAGCAGCGAACCGGGACAGGGCCCCTATGGCTACACCTTC.

This clone occurred a few times. The chain uses TRBV4-1 and TRBJ1-6; a weak D match, TRBD1 (5 bases). CDR1 is MGHRA, CDR2 YSYEKL, per germline. This CDR3 is built from 15 residues. V dropped 5 bases and J dropped 5 bases, with 13 bases sitting between them. CDR3 in DNA: TGCGCCAGCAGCGTAACCGGCAGGGATAATTCACCCCTCCACTTT. Translated, it gives CASSVTGRDNSPLHF.

This chain joins TRBV10-3 and TRBJ1-4, with 10 bases matching TRBD1. The V gene's germline CDR1 is ENHRY and CDR2 SYGVKD. CDR3 size: 14 residues. Trimming removed 6 bases from V and 8 bases from J; junction bases left unmatched: 6. CDR3 DNA sequence: TGTGCCATCAGCAATGGGGGACAGGGGGAAAAACTGTTTTTT. Encoded protein: CAISNGGQGEKLFF.

The chain joins TRBV6-1 to TRBJ2-7, with a possible D match to TRBD1 (5 bases). V lost 6 bases to trimming and J lost 1 base, with 13 bases between them. Germline CDR1 is MNHNS and CDR2 is SASEGT. The CDR3 is made up of 14 amino acids. The DNA for the CDR3 is TGTGCCAGCAGCGCAGACAGAACTTCCTACGAGCAGTACTTC. It codes for CASSADRTSYEQYF.

The chain recombines TRBV28 with TRBJ1-2; TRBD1 is a possible D gene (5 bases). Germline CDR1 reads MDHEN; CDR2 reads SYDVKM. V lost 8 bases, J lost 8 bases, and 21 bases lay in between. There are 14 residues in the CDR3. The CDR3 loop is CASAEAGPVRGYTF. The CDR3 nucleotides read TGTGCCAGCGCCGAGGCAGGGCCGGTACGGGGCTACACCTTC.

This chain's CDR3 is CASSLGENQPQHF. DNA for the CDR3: TGTGCCAGCAGCCTAGGGGAAAATCAGCCCCAGCATTTT. The chain recombines TRBV5-5 with TRBJ1-5; tentatively, D is TRBD1 (5 bases). The CDR3 consists of 13 residues. V was trimmed by 4 bases and J by 4 bases, leaving 9 bases between them. Germline lookup yields CDR1 SGHKS and CDR2 YYEKEE (reference sequence).

This chain links TRBV7-9 with TRBJ2-7, with TRBD2 identical over 9 bases. This CDR3 has 15 residues. The junction had 6 bases not matched to a gene; V was cut back by 4 bases and J by 2 bases. Germline lookup yields CDR1 SEHNR and CDR2 FQNEAQ (reference sequence). CDR3 region: CASSSGTSIPYEQYF. CDR3 coding DNA: TGTGCCAGCAGCTCCGGGACTAGCATACCCTACGAGCAGTACTTC.

The chain recombines TRBV5-4 with TRBJ2-7; 9 nucleotides agree with TRBD2. The germline gives CDR1 SGHNT, CDR2 YYREEE (reference sequence). This CDR3 contains 15 residues. J gave up 5 bases and V 2 bases, and 8 bases lay outside the gene matches. CDR3 region: CASSLWTSDMNEQYF. CDR3 in DNA: TGTGCCAGCAGCTTATGGACTAGCGACATGAACGAGCAGTACTTC.

This clone showed up just a few times. The chain employs TRBV6-5 and TRBJ1-4; TRBD1 matches at 7 bases. Losses at the gene ends were 5 bases for V and 6 bases for J; bases not matched to a gene: 6. The CDR3 is 14 amino acids. Germline V lookup: CDR1 MNHEY, CDR2 SVGAGI. This CDR3 is CASSRTGPDEKLFF. The CDR3 DNA follows: TGTGCCAGCAGTAGGACAGGTCCTGATGAAAAACTGTTTTTT.